The 2 T cell receptor beta chains below all came from one sample that was sequenced in a study of Ad26.COV2.S vaccination and SARS-CoV-2 variants. The assay was immunoSEQ multiplex PCR, and TCRdb's table has in-frame clones only and misses some. The data show 450,000 to 550,000 clones, about 88% seen once. Treatment noted: 19 received Ad26.COV2.S at low or high dose, single or two shots; 5 received placebo; per-sample allocation not given. The samples were gathered on day 63 after the first injection of vaccine or placebo. The sample here was peripheral blood, taken in a trial of Ad26.COV2.S vaccine versus placebo. These receptor sequences come from a person between 18 and 60 years old who received the Ad26.COV2.S COVID-19 vaccine or a placebo.

This clone was detected a few times. J is TRBJ1-1 and V is TRBV2; D is unclear. In germline, CDR1 is SNHLY, CDR2 FYNNEI. V lost 3 bases and J lost 4, with 12 bases in between. This CDR3 comprises 14 residues. The CDR3 DNA reads TGTGCCAGCAGTGACGGGAATTCCGGCACTGAAGCTTTCTTT. This encodes CASSDGNSGTEAFF.

The chain recombines TRBV6-6 with TRBJ2-1; the match to TRBD1 covers 10 bases. CDR3 length equals 17 residues. After removal of 5 bases from V and 5 bases from J, the junction contained 12 bases not matched to a gene. Germline lookup yields CDR1 MNHNY and CDR2 SVGAGI (reference sequence). The CDR3 sequence is CASSPGQGGGGHNEQFF. CDR3 sequence (DNA): TGTGCCAGCAGTCCCGGACAGGGGGGGGGAGGACACAATGAGCAGTTCTTC.